Listed below are T cell receptor beta chains from one sample, sequenced in a study of shared clonotypes between healthy human individuals. The method was immunoSEQ multiplex PCR; TCRdb's version includes in-frame clones alone and lacks a portion of them. The table shows fewer than 1.4 million clones, with approximately 80% occurring only once. The sample consisted of memory CD4+ T cells from PBMCs. The receptors were gathered from a man younger than 35 in good health. Some clones in this sample may be carry-over from other donors' samples. Each CDR3 is given without its conserved first and last residue.

TRBV29-1	TRBJ1-1	SVDDRGGTEAF
TRBV6-1	TRBJ1-2	ASNPEEGFPYGYT
TRBV5-1	TRBJ1-3	ASSLRREGQKLSSGNTIY
TRBV9	TRBJ2-1	ASSADGTNYNEQF
TRBV14	TRBJ2-7	ASSRGLYAGRSYEQY
TRBV5-6	TRBJ2-3	ASSLPGSTDTQY
TRBV7-3	TRBJ2-7	ASSLTISAGHEQY
TRBV9	TRBJ2-7	ASSDPRGVTSYEQY
TRBV5-6	TRBJ1-2	ASSFRGNYGYT
TRBV28	TRBJ2-4	ASSLWGTAKNIQY
TRBV5-1	TRBJ2-5	ASTPGGSQETQY
TRBV9	TRBJ1-3	ASSVVGGSGGDTIY
TRBV7-9	TRBJ1-4	ASSRIVGGRLNEKLF
TRBV11-3	TRBJ2-3	ASSFGSDTQY